This T cell receptor beta chain was sequenced in a study of Graves' ophthalmopathy and Graves' hyperthyroidism. The sequenced template was RNA, covering the TCR beta CDR3 region. Scientists carried out first-round RT-PCR using HTBI primers and then a second-round multiplex PCR. One entry per CDR3 protein results from TCRdb running MiXCR on the multiplex PCR reads. The sample contains around 1.1 million distinct CDR3 sequences, less than 45% of which appear only once. This clonotype was counted only a few times. This CDR3 has 14 amino acids. The V gene end was trimmed by 6 bases and the J gene end by 5 bases; junction bases not matched to a gene: 8.

The chain employs TRBV12-3 or TRBV12-4 and TRBJ2-7, with 9 positions matching TRBD1. Sequencing was done on a sample of peripheral blood or thyroid tissue (not recorded which). The receptor comes from an adult man with Graves' hyperthyroidism. The CDR3 loop reads CASSGTGRPNEQYF. The DNA of the CDR3 is TGTGCCAGCAGCGGGACAGGGCGACCTAACGAGCAGTACTTC.